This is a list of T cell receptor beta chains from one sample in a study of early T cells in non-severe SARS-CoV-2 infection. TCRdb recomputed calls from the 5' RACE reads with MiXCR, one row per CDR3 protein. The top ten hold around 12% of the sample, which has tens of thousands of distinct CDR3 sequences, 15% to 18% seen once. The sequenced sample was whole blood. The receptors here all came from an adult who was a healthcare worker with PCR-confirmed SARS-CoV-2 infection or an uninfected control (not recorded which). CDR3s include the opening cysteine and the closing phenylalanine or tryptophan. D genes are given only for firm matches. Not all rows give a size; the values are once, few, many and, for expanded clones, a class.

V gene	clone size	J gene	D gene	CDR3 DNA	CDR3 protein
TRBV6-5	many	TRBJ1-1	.	TGTGCCAGCAGTTACGGGGGGGGTACTGAAGCTTTCTTT	CASSYGGGTEAFF
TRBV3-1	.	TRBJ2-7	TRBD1	TGTGCCAGCAGCCGACAGGGTTTTCACGAGCAGTACTTC	CASSRQGFHEQYF
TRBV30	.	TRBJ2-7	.	TGTGCCTGGAGGGGGCGACGCAACGAGCAGTACTTC	CAWRGRRNEQYF
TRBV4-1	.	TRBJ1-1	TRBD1	TGCGCCAGCAGCCAACTACCCGGGACAGGGGCTTTCTTT	CASSQLPGTGAFF
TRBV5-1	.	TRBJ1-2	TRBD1	TGCGCCAGCAGCCCACAGGGGGAGGACTATGGCTACACCTTC	CASSPQGEDYGYTF
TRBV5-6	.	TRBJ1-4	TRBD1	TGTGCCAGCAGCTCCCGGGACAGCGGTTGGGAAAAACTGTTTTTT	CASSSRDSGWEKLFF
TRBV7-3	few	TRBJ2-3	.	TGTGCCAGCAGCTTAAGCAGGATCAGCACAGATACGCAGTATTTT	CASSLSRISTDTQYF
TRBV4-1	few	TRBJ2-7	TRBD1	TGCGCCAGCAGCCCCGGACAGGGTCCCAGGGACGAGCAGTACTTC	CASSPGQGPRDEQYF
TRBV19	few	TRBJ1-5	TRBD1	TGTGCCAGTACGATAAGGACAGGGGACGGACAGCCCCAGCATTTT	CASTIRTGDGQPQHF
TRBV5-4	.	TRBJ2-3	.	TGTGCCAGCAGCTGGGATGCAGATACGCAGTATTTT	CASSWDADTQYF
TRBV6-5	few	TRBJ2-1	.	TGTGCCAGCAGGTGGGAAGGTGAGCAGTTCTTC	CASRWEGEQFF
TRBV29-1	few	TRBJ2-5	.	TGCAGCGTTGACCGCCATCTCGGCCAAGAGACCCAGTACTTC	CSVDRHLGQETQYF
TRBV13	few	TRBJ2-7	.	TGTGCCAGCAGCTTTAAAGCCACAATCTCCTACGAGCAGTACTTC	CASSFKATISYEQYF
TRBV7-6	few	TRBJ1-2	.	TGTGCCAGCAGTGCAGGGGACCCCCTATACGGCTACACCTTC	CASSAGDPLYGYTF
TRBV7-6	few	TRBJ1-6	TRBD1	TGTGCCAGCAGCCGGCAGGGGGGCAATTCACCCCTCCACTTT	CASSRQGGNSPLHF
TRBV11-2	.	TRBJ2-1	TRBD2	TGTGCCAGCAGCTTAGTCACAGCGGGAGAGGGATACAATGAGCAGTTCTTC	CASSLVTAGEGYNEQFF
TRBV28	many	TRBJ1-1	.	TGTGCCAGCAGTTTCGGGGGGACTGAAGCTTTCTTT	CASSFGGTEAFF
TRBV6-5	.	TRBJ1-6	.	TGTGCCAGCAGTTACAGGGTGGGATATCATTCACCCCTCCACTTT	CASSYRVGYHSPLHF
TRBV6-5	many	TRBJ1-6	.	TGTGCCAGCAGTTACTTTCCCGGGGACGGGTTTAAGAATTCACCCCTCCACTTT	CASSYFPGDGFKNSPLHF
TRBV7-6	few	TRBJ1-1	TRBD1	TGTGCCAGCAGCTTCCCGACAGGGGGTCCCGGCAAGAACACTGAAGCTTTCTTT	CASSFPTGGPGKNTEAFF
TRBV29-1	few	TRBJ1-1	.	TGCAGCGTCCCATGGGCAGGATTGAACACTGAAGCTTTCTTT	CSVPWAGLNTEAFF
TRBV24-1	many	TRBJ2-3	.	TGTGCCACCAGTGATTATGGGAGGGATACGCAGTATTTT	CATSDYGRDTQYF
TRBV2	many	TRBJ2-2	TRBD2	TGTGCCAGCAGCGCCGCGACTAGCCCCTTAGGCGGGGAGCTGTTTTTT	CASSAATSPLGGELFF
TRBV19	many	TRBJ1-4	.	TGTGCCACCTCGGGACAACGGGAAAAACTGTTTTTT	CATSGQREKLFF
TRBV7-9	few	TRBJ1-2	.	TGTGCCAGCAGCTTAGCTCGCCAGGGCTATGGCTACACCTTC	CASSLARQGYGYTF
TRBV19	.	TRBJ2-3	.	TGTGCCAGTAGTATAAGTCCCGGGGCCGCGCAAGATACGCAGTATTTT	CASSISPGAAQDTQYF
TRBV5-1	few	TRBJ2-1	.	TGCGCCAGCAGTCGTCGCGATAGCTCCTACAATGAGCAGTTCTTC	CASSRRDSSYNEQFF
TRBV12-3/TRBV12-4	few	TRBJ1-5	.	TGTGCCAGCAGTTTACAGAGCAATCAGCCCCAGCATTTT	CASSLQSNQPQHF
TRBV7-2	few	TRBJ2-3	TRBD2	TGTGCCAGCAGCCGGGGGGGCACAGATACGCAGTATTTT	CASSRGGTDTQYF
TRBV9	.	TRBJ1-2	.	TGTGCCAGCAGCGCCACAGCATTCTATGGCTACACCTTC	CASSATAFYGYTF
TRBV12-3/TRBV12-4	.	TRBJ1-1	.	TGTGCCAGCAGTGCGGCTTGGGGTTCGGGCACTGAAGCTTTCTTT	CASSAAWGSGTEAFF
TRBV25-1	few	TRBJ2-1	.	TGTGCCAGCAGTGAAGTTAGTGAGCAGTTCTTC	CASSEVSEQFF
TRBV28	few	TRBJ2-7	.	TGTGCCAGCAGTCCCCTCGGCGGGTTCTCCTACGAGCAGTACTTC	CASSPLGGFSYEQYF
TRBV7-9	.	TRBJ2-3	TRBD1	TGTGCCAGCAGCCCCCTCGTAACCGGGACAGGGTTTAGCACAGATACGCAGTATTTT	CASSPLVTGTGFSTDTQYF
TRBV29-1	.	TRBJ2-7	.	TGCAGCGTTGAAGAGGTCTACGAGCAGTACTTC	CSVEEVYEQYF
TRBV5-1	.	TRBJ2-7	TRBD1	TGCGCCAGCAGCTTGGCCTGGGGACAGCGATACGAGCAGTACTTC	CASSLAWGQRYEQYF
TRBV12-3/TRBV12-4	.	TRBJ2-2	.	TGTGCCAGCAGTATCCGGACTAACACCGGGGAGCTGTTTTTT	CASSIRTNTGELFF
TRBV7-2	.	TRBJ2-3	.	TGTGCCAGCAGCCTTTTCCCTAATGGGACAGATACGCAGTATTTT	CASSLFPNGTDTQYF
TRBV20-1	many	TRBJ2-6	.	TGCAGTGCCCCGCTCCCGGGCCAGCCCGGGGCCAACGTCCTGACTTTC	CSAPLPGQPGANVLTF
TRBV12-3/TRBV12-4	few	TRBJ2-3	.	TGTGCCAGCAGCCCCGCCGCAGGGGCGAGTACAGATACGCAGTATTTT	CASSPAAGASTDTQYF
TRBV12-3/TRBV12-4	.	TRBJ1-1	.	TGTGCCAGCAGTTTAGCGGTGGCAGGGAATAAGATTGAAGCTTTCTTT	CASSLAVAGNKIEAFF
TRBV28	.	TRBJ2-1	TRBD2	TGTGCCAGCAGTTTGGTGCAGGCTAGCGGGGGGATAAGCTCCTACAATGAGCAGTTCTTC	CASSLVQASGGISSYNEQFF